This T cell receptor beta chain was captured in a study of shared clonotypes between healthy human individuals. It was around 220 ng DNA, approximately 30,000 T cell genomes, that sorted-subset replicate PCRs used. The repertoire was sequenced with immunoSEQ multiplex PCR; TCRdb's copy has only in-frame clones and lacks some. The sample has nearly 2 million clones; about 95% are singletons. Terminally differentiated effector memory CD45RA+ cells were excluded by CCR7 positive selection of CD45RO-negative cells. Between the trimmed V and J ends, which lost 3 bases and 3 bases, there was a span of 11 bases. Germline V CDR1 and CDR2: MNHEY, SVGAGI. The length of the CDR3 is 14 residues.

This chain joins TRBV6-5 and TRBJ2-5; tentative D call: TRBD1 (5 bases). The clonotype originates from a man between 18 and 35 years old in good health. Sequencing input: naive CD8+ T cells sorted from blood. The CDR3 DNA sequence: TGTGCCAGCAGTTATATAGGCAGGGAAGAGACCCAGTACTTC. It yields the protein CASSYIGREETQYF.